A selection of T cell receptor beta chains follows, all from one sample in a study of cytomegalovirus exposure and HLA in healthy donors. Generated by immunoSEQ multiplex PCR, the TCRdb table keeps only in-frame clones and is missing some. The sample consists of approximately 170,000 clones, roughly nine tenths of them appearing once. What was sequenced was PBMCs. The receptors stem from a woman between 18 and 30 years old in good health and CMV-seropositive. Both conserved end residues are part of each CDR3. A D gene is named only where the DNA matches it firmly.

cdr3_aa | v_call | d_call | j_call
CASSPTGLPWGVKLFF | TRBV4-1 | - | TRBJ1-4
CASSPMGLQETQYF | TRBV4-1 | - | TRBJ2-5
CASSFGGGISGALQTQYF | TRBV7-9 | TRBD2 | TRBJ2-3
CASSHPGGQGLSYEQYF | TRBV18 | TRBD1 | TRBJ2-7
CASSSRDSPYNEQFF | TRBV27 | TRBD1 | TRBJ2-1
CASSLDSQYQETQYF | TRBV11-2 | - | TRBJ2-5
CASSNRLADYEDTQYF | TRBV2 | TRBD2 | TRBJ2-3
CASSQEPGQPTGDTQYF | TRBV4-3 | - | TRBJ2-3
CASSRGQDTFANTGELFF | TRBV7-2 | TRBD1 | TRBJ2-2
CASSLLTGTGANVLTF | TRBV5-4 | - | TRBJ2-6
CASSLRADTGELFF | TRBV5-1 | - | TRBJ2-2
CASSQDRGEKLFF | TRBV4-3 | - | TRBJ1-4
CAISLGAAENSPLHF | TRBV10-3 | - | TRBJ1-6
CATSRGGLGVQYF | TRBV15 | TRBD2 | TRBJ2-7
CASSLVTGTKGYTF | TRBV5-4 | - | TRBJ1-2
CASSVSGRGEQYF | TRBV11-3 | TRBD2 | TRBJ2-7
CASSHTTGHSNEKLFF | TRBV4-3 | - | TRBJ1-4
CASSPTDVYGYTF | TRBV18 | - | TRBJ1-2
CASSSDRNYGYTF | TRBV6-6 | TRBD1 | TRBJ1-2
CASRRGPDRRNTEAFF | TRBV19 | TRBD1 | TRBJ1-1
CASSIGWQGVREQFF | TRBV19 | TRBD1 | TRBJ2-1
CASSQVGGNQPQHF | TRBV4-1 | - | TRBJ1-5
CASGRGYEQYF | TRBV9 | - | TRBJ2-7
CASSQDQANYGYTF | TRBV4-3 | - | TRBJ1-2
CASSLDYGVGVNTEAFF | TRBV5-6 | - | TRBJ1-1
CASNPLVIYNEQFF | TRBV7-8 | - | TRBJ2-1
CASSSYGHGGEQYF | TRBV7-2 | - | TRBJ2-7
CASSFTSGTPYEQYF | TRBV7-2 | TRBD2 | TRBJ2-7
CACRGQGTYGYTF | TRBV30 | TRBD1 | TRBJ1-2
CAWSKDRSSYEQYF | TRBV30 | - | TRBJ2-7
CASSETGAGANVLTF | TRBV2 | TRBD1 | TRBJ2-6
CASSKDRGWAGELFF | TRBV19 | - | TRBJ2-2
CASSKGDRRDTQYF | TRBV21-1 | - | TRBJ2-3
CSVDKLTDTQYF | TRBV29-1 | - | TRBJ2-3